The 29 T cell receptor beta chains presented below share a single source sample, sequenced in a study of blood T cell repertoires in COVID-19. Only in-frame clones appear in the TCRdb table, and some are missing; sequencing was by immunoSEQ multiplex PCR. The table has 70,000 to 95,000 clones, around four fifths seen once. The sample was peripheral blood. Receptors were obtained from a woman in her sixties or seventies with active or convalescent COVID-19.

The V call is TRBV5-1, the J call TRBJ1-2; 8 bases line up with TRBD1. The germline CDR1 and CDR2 sequences are SGHRS and YFSETQ. The CDR3 runs to 15 residues. The V segment lost 3 bases and the J segment 2 bases; nucleotides outside the gene matches: 6. This CDR3 reads CASSWETGENYGYTF. Written as DNA, the CDR3 is TGCGCCAGCAGCTGGGAGACAGGGGAGAACTATGGCTACACCTTC.

This clone was seen a single time. The rearrangement links TRBV24-1 to TRBJ2-1; possible D gene TRBD1, 6 bases. Per germline, CDR1 KGHDR and CDR2 SFDVKD. The CDR3 loop spans 15 amino acids. Trimming removed 4 bases at V and 4 bases at J, with 13 bases between. Written as DNA, the CDR3 is TGTGCCACCAGTGAGGCCCAGGGGTCTTACAATGAGCAGTTCTTC. As protein: CATSEAQGSYNEQFF.

Only a few counts were recorded for this clone. The chain combines TRBV6-5 with TRBJ1-1; D uncertain. This CDR3 spans 13 amino acids. V lost 4 bases to trimming and J lost 0 bases, with 6 bases between them. Germline CDR1 MNHEY, CDR2 SVGAGI. DNA for the CDR3: TGTGCCAGCAGTTTTAGAGTGAACACTGAAGCTTTCTTT. Translated, it gives CASSFRVNTEAFF.

The V call is TRBV18, the J call TRBJ2-2, with D possibly matching TRBD1 (6 bases). Trimming removed 3 bases from V and 4 bases from J, with 12 bases in between. Germline CDR1 KGHSH, CDR2 LQKENI. The CDR3 extends over 15 amino acids. The CDR3 DNA reads TGTGCCAGCTCACCCCCACAGGGTGGCACCGGGGAGCTGTTTTTT. Translated: CASSPPQGGTGELFF.

The chain uses TRBV2 and TRBJ1-2; D remains unclear. V was pared by 7 bases and J by 4 bases, with 13 bases between. Germline V lookup: CDR1 SNHLY, CDR2 FYNNEI. This CDR3 has 13 amino acids. CDR3: CASTGSIAYGYTF. The CDR3 DNA sequence: TGTGCCAGCACGGGGTCCATCGCCTATGGCTACACCTTC.

The V gene is TRBV15, the J gene TRBJ2-1; 9 nucleotides agree with TRBD1. The CDR3 length is 17 residues. Unmatched junction bases numbered 6, after V lost 0 bases and J lost 3 bases. Germline CDR1 reads LNHNV; CDR2 reads YYDKDF (reference sequence). The CDR3 is CATSRDSGTGNYNEQFF. As DNA, the CDR3 is TGTGCCACCAGCAGAGATTCTGGGACAGGGAACTACAATGAGCAGTTCTTC.

J is TRBJ1-1 and V is TRBV3-1 (or the pseudogene TRBV3-2); 7 nucleotides line up with TRBD1. This CDR3 region has 15 residues. Germline lookup yields CDR1 LGHDT and CDR2 YNNKEL (reference sequence). The V and J ends lost 5 bases and 1 base, in that order; junction bases with no gene match: 7. CDR3 sequence (DNA): TGTGCCAGCAGCAACCGACAGGGTGGGAACACTGAAGCTTTCTTT. Translating it yields CASSNRQGGNTEAFF.

Details on this clone: At one boundary the junction diverges from the germline segment, which might be a read error. The rearrangement joins TRBV5-4 to TRBJ1-1, with 7 positions matching TRBD1. Germline CDR1 and CDR2: SGHNT and YYREEE (reference sequence). This CDR3 region has 14 residues. In DNA, the CDR3 is TGTGCCGGCAGCTCGGGACAGTTGAACACTGAAGCTTTCTTT. Amino acid sequence: CAGSSGQLNTEAFF.

J is TRBJ2-2 and V is TRBV2; the match to TRBD2 covers 8 bases. CDR1 is SNHLY and CDR2 is FYNNEI in the germline V gene. V lost 0 bases to trimming and J lost 0 bases; unmatched junction nucleotides: 9. The CDR3 loop spans 19 amino acids. The CDR3 is CASSEAEKRGPPNTGELFF. CDR3 bases: TGTGCCAGCAGTGAAGCGGAGAAGCGGGGGCCTCCGAACACCGGGGAGCTGTTTTTT.

V is TRBV6-5 and J is TRBJ2-1; D is ambiguous. V lost 5 bases, J lost 0 bases, and 8 bases lay in between. Germline loops: CDR1 MNHEY, CDR2 SVGAGI. CDR3 size: 14 residues. CDR3 sequence reads: CASSRHSSYNEQFF. DNA of the CDR3: TGTGCCAGCAGTCGACATAGCTCCTACAATGAGCAGTTCTTC.

This clone has just one count. V usage is TRBV19 and J usage is TRBJ2-7, with D tentatively TRBD2 (7 bases). CDR3 length: 15 residues. In germline, CDR1 is LNHDA, CDR2 SQIVND (reference sequence). V was trimmed by 1 base and J by 0 bases, leaving 10 bases between them. The CDR3 DNA sequence: TGTGCCAGTAGTATAGGCGGGGGCCTCTCCTACGAGCAGTACTTC. Amino acid sequence: CASSIGGGLSYEQYF.

The chain couples TRBV6-1 to TRBJ1-4; no clear D gene. CDR3 length: 15 amino acids. V dropped 2 bases and J dropped 3 bases, with 10 bases sitting between them. Germline lookup yields CDR1 MNHNS and CDR2 SASEGT. CDR3 DNA: TGTGCCAGCAGTGAAATAATGGGCCCTAATGAAAAACTGTTTTTT. Translated: CASSEIMGPNEKLFF.

This rearrangement joins TRBV3-1 (or the pseudogene TRBV3-2) to TRBJ1-1; maybe TRBD1 (6 bases). Trimming removed 3 bases at V and 13 bases at J, with 15 bases between. The CDR3 consists of 12 residues. CDR1 and CDR2 (germline): LGHDT, YNNKEL (reference sequence). The CDR3 sequence: CASSQKQGVGFF. The CDR3 bases are TGTGCCAGCAGCCAGAAACAGGGTGTCGGTTTCTTT.

V and J are TRBV6-1 and TRBJ2-2; a possible D gene is TRBD2 (6 bases). The CDR3 sequence is 16 residues long. The ends were cut back, 3 bases at V and 1 base at J, with 12 bases in the middle. CDR1 and CDR2 (germline): MNHNS, SASEGT. The CDR3 sequence: CASSDGVGGNTGELFF. In DNA, the CDR3 is TGTGCCAGCAGTGACGGTGTGGGGGGGAACACCGGGGAGCTGTTTTTT.

The genes are TRBV3-1 (or the pseudogene TRBV3-2) and TRBJ1-3, with TRBD1 matching over 8 bases. Losses at the gene ends were 5 bases for V and 4 bases for J; bases not matched to a gene: 4. This CDR3 is built from 14 residues. CDR1 and CDR2 (germline): LGHDT, YNNKEL (reference sequence). The CDR3 DNA is TGTGCCAGCAGCGGGACAGGTACAGGAAACACCATATATTTT. Translating gives CASSGTGTGNTIYF.

The chain's CDR3 is CASSYTTMDYGYTF. The CDR3 DNA sequence: TGTGCCAGCAGCTATACTACCATGGACTATGGCTACACCTTC. The chain links TRBV7-2 to TRBJ1-2, with D hard to call. CDR1 SGHTA and CDR2 FQGNSA come from the germline V gene. The CDR3 consists of 14 residues. V was pared by 4 bases and J by 3 bases, with 12 bases between.

The chain links TRBV24-1 to TRBJ1-5; 9 bases align to TRBD1. The CDR3 consists of 18 residues. Unmatched junction bases numbered 9, after V lost 3 bases and J lost 1 base. The germline gives CDR1 KGHDR, CDR2 SFDVKD. The CDR3 coding sequence is TGTGCCACCAGTGATCATCCAAGGACAGGGGAAAGCAATCAGCCCCAGCATTTT. Protein sequence: CATSDHPRTGESNQPQHF.

V usage is TRBV5-1 and J usage is TRBJ2-4, with 7 positions matching TRBD1. Germline CDR1 reads SGHRS; CDR2 reads YFSETQ. This CDR3 has 14 residues. The junction had 0 bases not matched to a gene; V was cut back by 2 bases and J by 1 base. CDR3 DNA sequence: TGCGCCAGCAGCTTACAGGGGGCCAAAAACATTCAGTACTTC. Its translation is CASSLQGAKNIQYF.

Here the CDR3 DNA reads TGTGCCAGCAGCCCCCCCGGACTGTATACGCAGTATTTT. Its protein product is CASSPPGLYTQYF. V gene TRBV7-7 combines with J gene TRBJ2-3, with a weak D call TRBD2 (5 bases). Trimming took off 5 bases at V and 7 bases at J, with 13 bases between the two ends. This CDR3 is built from 13 residues. Germline V gene lookup returns CDR1 SSHAT and CDR2 FNYEAQ (reference sequence).

This clone was seen a handful of times. The chain has TRBV10-3 and TRBJ1-5; D is unresolved. Germline V gene sequence: CDR1 ENHRY, CDR2 SYGVKD. This CDR3 is built from 13 residues. The V end was cut by 8 bases, the J end by 4 bases, with 12 bases between. The chain's CDR3 is CAILRVVNQPQHF. The CDR3 DNA reads TGTGCCATCTTACGAGTTGTGAATCAGCCCCAGCATTTT.

This chain joins TRBV27 and TRBJ2-3, with a possible D match to TRBD2 (6 bases). In germline, CDR1 is MNHEY, CDR2 SMNVEV (reference sequence). V lost 5 bases to trimming and J lost 5 bases, with 20 bases between them. The CDR3 extends over 16 amino acids. In nucleotides, the CDR3 is TGTGCCAGCAGTGCGCATACCGGGACTTCTATAGATACGCAGTATTTT. Its translation is CASSAHTGTSIDTQYF.

The CDR3 protein is CASSLAFGANYGYTF. The CDR3 DNA reads TGTGCCAGCAGCTTAGCCTTCGGGGCTAACTATGGCTACACCTTC. The chain recombines TRBV7-8 with TRBJ1-2; D call uncertain. The CDR3 covers 15 residues. Germline lookup yields CDR1 SGHVS and CDR2 FQNEAQ. Trimming stripped 0 bases from V and 0 bases from J, with 8 bases between.

This chain joins TRBV5-1 and TRBJ1-6; D might be TRBD1 (5 bases). The CDR3 is 12 amino acids. Trimming took 0 bases from V and 14 from J, leaving 9 bases between them. In germline, CDR1 is SGHRS, CDR2 YFSETQ. The CDR3 is CASSLEGATLHF. The CDR3 DNA reads TGCGCCAGCAGCTTGGAAGGGGCAACCCTCCACTTT.

This chain uses TRBV5-4 with TRBJ2-5, with D possibly matching TRBD2 (7 bases). V lost 4 bases, J lost 5 bases, and 12 bases lay in between. This CDR3 has 13 amino acids. Germline V lookup: CDR1 SGHNT, CDR2 YYREEE (reference sequence). Here the CDR3 reads CASSPPGGETQYF. The CDR3 nucleotides read TGTGCCAGCAGCCCTCCGGGGGGCGAGACCCAGTACTTC. The whole variable domain, remainder taken from reference TRBV5-4 and TRBJ2-5, is ETGVTQSPTHLIKTRGQQVTLRCSSQSGHNTVSWYQQALGQGPQFIFQYYREEENGRGNFPPRFSGLQFPNYSSELNVNALELDDSALYLCASSPPGGETQYFGPGTRLLVL.

The gene calls are TRBV6-5 and TRBJ1-2; D is ambiguous. CDR1 and CDR2 from the germline V gene are MNHEY and SVGAGI. The germline V and J ends were trimmed by 2 bases and 7 bases, with 14 bases remaining between them. This CDR3 has 14 amino acids. The CDR3 DNA follows: TGTGCCAGCAGTTACCTCTCGGACCGGGGTGGCTACACCTTC. Translating gives CASSYLSDRGGYTF.

This clone has a count of ten or more. This chain joins TRBV3-1 (or the pseudogene TRBV3-2) and TRBJ1-1; TRBD1 might be the D (5 bases). V lost 1 base, J lost 2 bases, and 11 bases lay in between. Germline V lookup: CDR1 LGHDT, CDR2 YNNKEL (reference sequence). The CDR3 length is 15 residues. Here the CDR3 reads CASSQASGGNTEAFF. CDR3 sequence (DNA): TGTGCCAGCAGCCAAGCCTCGGGGGGAAACACTGAAGCTTTCTTT.

The chain has TRBV4-2 and TRBJ2-2, with D hard to call. Germline loops: CDR1 LGHNA, CDR2 YNFKEQ. V dropped 0 bases and J dropped 5 bases, with 13 bases sitting between them. CDR3 length: 16 amino acids. CDR3 residues: CASSQESRGTTGELFF. CDR3 DNA: TGTGCCAGCAGCCAAGAGTCCCGAGGAACTACCGGGGAGCTGTTTTTT.

DNA for the CDR3: TGTGCCAGCAGTTGGGGGGAACTCAGCTGGCGCTATGGCTACACCTTC. Translated: CASSWGELSWRYGYTF. The chain is built from TRBV7-9 and TRBJ1-2, with D possibly TRBD1 on 5 matching bases. V was shortened by 6 bases and J by 4 bases, with 21 bases between the two germline ends. Per the germline V gene, CDR1 is SEHNR and CDR2 is FQNEAQ (reference sequence). The CDR3 spans 16 residues.

The chain carries TRBV6-6 and TRBJ1-6; D is unresolved. CDR3 length: 12 amino acids. From germline, CDR1 is MNHNY and CDR2 SVGAGI (reference sequence). Trimming removed 7 bases from V and 8 bases from J, with 9 bases in between. The CDR3, as DNA: TGTGCCAGCAACCCCGGGGATTCACCCCTCCACTTT. Translated: CASNPGDSPLHF.